This TCR beta chain was obtained from a study of human T cells and chemical hapten exposure. Across the whole study: Patients received weekly diphenylcyclopropenone doses to the scalp throughout the roughly 24-week study.

Single cDNA molecules in the library carried unique molecular identifiers attached during preparation. TCRdb ran MiXCR on the RACE reads and lists one entry per CDR3 protein. The table shows about 80,000 distinct CDR3 sequences, with 10% occurring only once. Stated time point: patch test 1, 2 weeks after DPC sensitization. Described treatment: therapeutic diphenylcyclopropenone sensitization with weekly scalp DPC. This clonotype was picked up many times. This CDR3 has 13 amino acids. CDR1 is SQVTM, CDR2 ANQGSEA, per germline. Trimming left V 6 bases short and J 7 bases short, with 18 bases between. The sequence was obtained from a woman in her forties or fifties with alopecia areata. Some clones in this sample may be carry-over from other donors' samples. This chain joins TRBV29-1 and TRBJ1-1; D gene unclear. Material: whole blood, obtained in connection with sensitization to the hapten diphenylcyclopropenone (DPC). In nucleotides, the CDR3 is TGCAGCGTCCACCCCCCAGAAGGGCGTGAAGCTTTCTTT. It codes for CSVHPPEGREAFF.